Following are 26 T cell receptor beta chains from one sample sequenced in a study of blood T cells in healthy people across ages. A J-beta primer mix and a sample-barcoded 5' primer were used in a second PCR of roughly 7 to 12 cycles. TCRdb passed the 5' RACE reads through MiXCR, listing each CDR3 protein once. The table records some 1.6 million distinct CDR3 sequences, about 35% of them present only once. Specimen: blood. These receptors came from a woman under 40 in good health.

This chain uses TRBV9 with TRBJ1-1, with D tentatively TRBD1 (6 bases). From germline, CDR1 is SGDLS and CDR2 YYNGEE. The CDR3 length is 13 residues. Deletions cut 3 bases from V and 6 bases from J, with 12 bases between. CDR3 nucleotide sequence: TGTGCCAGCAGCGGCCGGGACAACCCTGAAGCTTTCTTT. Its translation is CASSGRDNPEAFF.

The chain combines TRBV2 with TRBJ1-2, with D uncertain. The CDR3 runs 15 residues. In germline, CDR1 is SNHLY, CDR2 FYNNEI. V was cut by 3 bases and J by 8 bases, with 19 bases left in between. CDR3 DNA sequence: TGTGCCAGCAGTGAGAGTGGGCAGCCGAGAGAAGGCTACACCTTC. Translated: CASSESGQPREGYTF. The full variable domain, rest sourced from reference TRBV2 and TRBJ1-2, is EPEVTQTPSHQVTQMGQEVILRCVPISNHLYFYWYRQILGQKVEFLVSFYNNEISEKSEIFDDQFSVERPDGSNFTLKIRSTKLEDSAMYFCASSESGQPREGYTFGSGTRLTVV.

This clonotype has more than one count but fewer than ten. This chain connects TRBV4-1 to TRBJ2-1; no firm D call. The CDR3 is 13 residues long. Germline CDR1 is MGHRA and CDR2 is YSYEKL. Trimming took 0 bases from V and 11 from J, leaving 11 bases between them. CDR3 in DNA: TGCGCCAGCAGCCAAGACAGTTGGCGGCAGCAGTTCTTC. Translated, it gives CASSQDSWRQQFF.

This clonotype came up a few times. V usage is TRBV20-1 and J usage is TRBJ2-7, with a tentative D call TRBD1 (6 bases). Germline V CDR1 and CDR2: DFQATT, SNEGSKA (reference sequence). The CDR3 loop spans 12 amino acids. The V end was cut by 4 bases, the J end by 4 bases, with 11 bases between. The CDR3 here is CSAIPQGYEQYF. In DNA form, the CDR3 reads TGCAGTGCTATCCCGCAGGGGTACGAGCAGTACTTC.

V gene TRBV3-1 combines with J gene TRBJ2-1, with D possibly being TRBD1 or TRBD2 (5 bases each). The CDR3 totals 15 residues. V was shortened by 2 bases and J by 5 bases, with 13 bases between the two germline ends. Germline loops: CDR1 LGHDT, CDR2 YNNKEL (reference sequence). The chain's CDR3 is CASSQLGEVHNEQFF. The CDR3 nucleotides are TGTGCCAGCAGCCAACTGGGGGAAGTACACAATGAGCAGTTCTTC.

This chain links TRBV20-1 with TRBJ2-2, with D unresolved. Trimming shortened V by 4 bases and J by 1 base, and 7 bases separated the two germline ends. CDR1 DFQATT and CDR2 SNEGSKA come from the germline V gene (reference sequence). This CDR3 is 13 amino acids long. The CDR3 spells CSAKGRNTGELFF. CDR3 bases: TGCAGTGCTAAAGGCAGGAACACCGGGGAGCTGTTTTTT.

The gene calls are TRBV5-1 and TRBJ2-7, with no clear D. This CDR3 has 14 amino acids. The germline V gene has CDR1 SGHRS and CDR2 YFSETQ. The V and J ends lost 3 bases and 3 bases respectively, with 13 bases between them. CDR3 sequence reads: CASSSPQMGYEQYF. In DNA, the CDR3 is TGCGCCAGCAGCTCCCCCCAGATGGGCTACGAGCAGTACTTC.

This CDR3 reads CASSPDRTSGITDTQYF. The CDR3 coding sequence is TGTGCCAGCAGCCCCGACAGGACTAGCGGGATCACAGATACGCAGTATTTT. This chain connects TRBV12-3 or TRBV12-4 to TRBJ2-3, with 12 bases lining up with TRBD2. The CDR3 covers 17 residues. V shed 6 bases, J shed 2 bases, and the junction held 9 bases outside the gene matches.

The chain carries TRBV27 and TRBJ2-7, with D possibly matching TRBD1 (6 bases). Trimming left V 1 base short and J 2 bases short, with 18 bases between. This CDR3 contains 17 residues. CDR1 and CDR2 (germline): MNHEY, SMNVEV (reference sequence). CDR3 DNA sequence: TGTGCCAGCAGTTTATTTCATATGGGACAAGCAACCTACGAGCAGTACTTC. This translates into CASSLFHMGQATYEQYF.

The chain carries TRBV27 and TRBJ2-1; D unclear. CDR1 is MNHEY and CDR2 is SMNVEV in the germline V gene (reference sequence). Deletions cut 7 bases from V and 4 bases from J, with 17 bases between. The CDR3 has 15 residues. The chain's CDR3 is CASTRAGFRYNEQFF. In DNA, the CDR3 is TGTGCCAGCACTCGGGCTGGGTTCCGGTACAATGAGCAGTTCTTC.

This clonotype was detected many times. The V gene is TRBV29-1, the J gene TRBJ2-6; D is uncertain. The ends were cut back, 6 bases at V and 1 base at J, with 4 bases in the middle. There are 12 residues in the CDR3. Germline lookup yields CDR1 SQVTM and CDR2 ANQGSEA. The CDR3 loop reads CSVQSGANVLTF. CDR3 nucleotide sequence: TGCAGCGTCCAATCTGGGGCCAACGTCCTGACTTTC.

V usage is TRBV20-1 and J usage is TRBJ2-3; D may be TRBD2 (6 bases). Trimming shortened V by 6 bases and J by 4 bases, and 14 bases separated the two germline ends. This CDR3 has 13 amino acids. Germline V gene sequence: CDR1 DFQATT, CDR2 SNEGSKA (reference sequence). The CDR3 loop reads CSAPLGSPDTQYF. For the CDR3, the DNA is TGCAGTGCCCCCCTCGGGAGCCCAGATACGCAGTATTTT.

The CDR3 loop is CAIRQWGANTGELFF. In DNA form, the CDR3 reads TGTGCCATCAGACAATGGGGGGCGAACACCGGGGAGCTGTTTTTT. The V gene is TRBV10-3, the J gene TRBJ2-2, with D possibly matching TRBD2 (6 bases). The V end lost 6 bases, the J end lost 0 bases, and 11 bases lay between the germline ends. The CDR3 is 15 residues long. Germline CDR1 is ENHRY and CDR2 is SYGVKD.

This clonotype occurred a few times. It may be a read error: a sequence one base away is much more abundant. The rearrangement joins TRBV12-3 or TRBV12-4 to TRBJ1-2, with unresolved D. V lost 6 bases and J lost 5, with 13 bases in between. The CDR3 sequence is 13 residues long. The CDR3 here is CASSPDGSYGYTF. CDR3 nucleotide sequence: TGTGCCAGCAGCCCGGACGGATCTTATGGCTACACCTTC.

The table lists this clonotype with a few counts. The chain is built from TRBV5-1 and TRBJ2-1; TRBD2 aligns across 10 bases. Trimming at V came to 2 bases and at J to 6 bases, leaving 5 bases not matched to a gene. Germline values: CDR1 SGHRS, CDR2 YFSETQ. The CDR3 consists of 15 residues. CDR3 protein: CASSFLAGEGNEQFF. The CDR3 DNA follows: TGCGCCAGCAGCTTCCTAGCGGGAGAGGGCAATGAGCAGTTCTTC.

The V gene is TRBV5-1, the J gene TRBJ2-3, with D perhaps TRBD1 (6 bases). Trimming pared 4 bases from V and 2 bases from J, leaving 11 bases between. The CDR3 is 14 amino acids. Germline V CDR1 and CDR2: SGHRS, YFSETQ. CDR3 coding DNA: TGCGCCAGCAGCGCGACAGGACTCACAGATACGCAGTATTTT. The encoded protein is CASSATGLTDTQYF.

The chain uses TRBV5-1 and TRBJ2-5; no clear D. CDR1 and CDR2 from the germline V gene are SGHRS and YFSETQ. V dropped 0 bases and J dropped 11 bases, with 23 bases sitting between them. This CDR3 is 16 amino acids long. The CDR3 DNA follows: TGCGCCAGCAGCTTGGGTGAGGTAGACGCCATCGGTGGGCAGTACTTC. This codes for CASSLGEVDAIGGQYF.

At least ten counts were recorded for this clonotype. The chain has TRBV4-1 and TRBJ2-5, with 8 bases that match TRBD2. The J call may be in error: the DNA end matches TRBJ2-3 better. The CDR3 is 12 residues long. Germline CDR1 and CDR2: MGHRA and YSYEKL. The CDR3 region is CASSQAGGTQYF. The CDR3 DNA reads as TGCGCCAGCAGCCAAGCGGGGGGGACGCAGTATTTT.

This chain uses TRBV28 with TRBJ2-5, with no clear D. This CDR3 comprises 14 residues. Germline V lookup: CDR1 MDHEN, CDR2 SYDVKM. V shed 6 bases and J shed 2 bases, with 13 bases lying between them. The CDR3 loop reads CASSPRIIQETQYF. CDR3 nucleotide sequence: TGTGCCAGCAGCCCACGCATAATACAAGAGACCCAGTACTTC.

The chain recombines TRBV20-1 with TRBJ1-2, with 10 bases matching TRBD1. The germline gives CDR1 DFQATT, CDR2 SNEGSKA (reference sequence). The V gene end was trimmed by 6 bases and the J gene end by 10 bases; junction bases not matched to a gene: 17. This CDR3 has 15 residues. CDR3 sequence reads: CSARRLGQGDNDYTF. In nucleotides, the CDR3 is TGCAGTGCCCGCCGTTTAGGACAGGGGGACAATGACTACACCTTC.

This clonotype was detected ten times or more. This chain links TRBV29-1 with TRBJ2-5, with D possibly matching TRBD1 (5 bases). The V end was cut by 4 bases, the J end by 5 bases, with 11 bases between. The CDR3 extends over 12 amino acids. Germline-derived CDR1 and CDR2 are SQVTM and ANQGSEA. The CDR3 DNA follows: TGCAGCGTTGTTCCAGGGTGGGAGACCCAGTACTTC. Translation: CSVVPGWETQYF.

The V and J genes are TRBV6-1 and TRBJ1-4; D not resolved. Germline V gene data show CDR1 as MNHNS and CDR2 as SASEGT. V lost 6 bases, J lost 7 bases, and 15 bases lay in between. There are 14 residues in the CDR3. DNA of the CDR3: TGTGCCAGCAGCAGCCCGATGGGTTCTGAAAAACTGTTTTTT. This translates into CASSSPMGSEKLFF.

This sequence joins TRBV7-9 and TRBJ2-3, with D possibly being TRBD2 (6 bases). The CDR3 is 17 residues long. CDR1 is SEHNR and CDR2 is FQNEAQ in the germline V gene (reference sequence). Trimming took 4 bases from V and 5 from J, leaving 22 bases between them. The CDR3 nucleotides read TGTGCCAGCAGCTCAGGCGGGGAGGATAAGAAAGGAGATACGCAGTATTTT. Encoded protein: CASSSGGEDKKGDTQYF.

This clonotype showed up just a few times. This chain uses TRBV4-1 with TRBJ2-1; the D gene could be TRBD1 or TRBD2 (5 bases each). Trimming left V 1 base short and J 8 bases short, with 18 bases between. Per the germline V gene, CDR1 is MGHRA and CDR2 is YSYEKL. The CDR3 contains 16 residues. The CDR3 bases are TGCGCCAGCAGCCAAGTTTGGGGGAGCTACCGCGATGAGCAGTTCTTC. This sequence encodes CASSQVWGSYRDEQFF.

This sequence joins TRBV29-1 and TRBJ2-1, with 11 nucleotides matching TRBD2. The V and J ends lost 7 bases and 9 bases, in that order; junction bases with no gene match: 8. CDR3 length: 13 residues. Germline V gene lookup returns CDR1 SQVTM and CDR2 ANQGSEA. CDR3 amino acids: CSARTSGCGEQFF. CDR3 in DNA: TGCAGCGCCCGGACTAGCGGGTGCGGTGAGCAGTTCTTC.

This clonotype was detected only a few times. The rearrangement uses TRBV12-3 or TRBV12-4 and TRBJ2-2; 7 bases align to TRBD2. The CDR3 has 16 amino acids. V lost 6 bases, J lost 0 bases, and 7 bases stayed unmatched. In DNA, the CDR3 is TGTGCCAGCAGCTCCAGCGGGGCCCCGAACACCGGGGAGCTGTTTTTT. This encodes CASSSSGAPNTGELFF.